One TCR beta chain is described in this entry. There is no known antigen for this receptor. Per-nucleotide qualities are absent, and no much larger clonotype sits a single base away. TRB sequencing was run on genomic DNA with either the immunoSEQ assay at survey resolution or the hsTCRB kit. For the original study's pipeline: Initial read processing used immunoSEQ software, and repertoire analyses used the LymphoSeq R package. Clonality was computed as 1 minus normalized Shannon entropy; Gini coefficient was also calculated for each TRB dataset. To infer phenotypes in unsorted samples, TRB sequences from sorted subsets of the recipient or donor were mapped onto unsorted samples from the same recipient. TCRdb carries this immuneACCESS record with in-frame sequences only. Its versions omit some clonotypes, under half of them owing to an unresolved V gene in the studies checked, with the rest unexplained. From that table come the V and J calls and clone size; the DNA was used to work out D and trimming. This sample gives 10,000 to 13,000 clones in total; roughly 95% of them show up just once. Together, the top ten hold 0.25% to 0.35% of the sample.

Trimming takes 0 bases from V and 3 bases from J, and the germline ends sit 9 bases apart. The germline V gene yields LGHNA for CDR1 and YNFKEQ for CDR2. From cysteine to phenylalanine, the CDR3 is 14 amino acids long. Just CDR3 DNA is preserved here, 42 bases in frame from base 1. On the day of marrow donation, related bone marrow donors gave peripheral blood samples. Naive T cells were defined as viable CD3+CD4+ or CD3+CD8+ cells that were CCR7+CD45RA+CD45RO-CD95-CD27+CD28+. Peripheral blood and bone marrow mononuclear cells were isolated by Ficoll-Hypaque density centrifugation and cryopreserved. CD4+ and CD8+ T cells, including naive and memory subsets, were sorted by FACS on a FACSAria II. These data belong to a study of T cells after posttransplantation cyclophosphamide (dated by TCRdb to 2015 to 2016). About the full investigation: T cell repertoire reconstitution was tracked by TRB sequencing after myeloablative bone marrow transplantation in which posttransplantation cyclophosphamide was used as GVHD prophylaxis. Samples from about 35 PTCy-treated patients, along with samples from roughly 15 of their related bone marrow donors, underwent antigen receptor sequencing. TRB sequencing was performed on blood from all 35 or so PTCy patients with 1-year posttransplant specimens. Up to 3 additional blood samples from 2 to 5.2 years after transplant were also TRB-sequenced in 3 patients, as was pretransplant blood from several patients. Because TRA and TRB clonality correlated tightly in fewer than ten samples, later TCR analyses were limited to TRB. Public TRB sequences were searched against a database of over 3,600 sequences associated with responses to pathogens, tumor antigens, self-antigens and alloantigens. Paper-wide results and their limitations: Donor-recipient similarity was low at 1-2 months but rose over the first year, and later blood repertoires were often dominated by donor CD8+ memory clones. The TRB repertoires of T cells infiltrating skin or the GI tract showed only limited overlap with the TRB repertoires found in blood. Across 35 to 55 patients, TRB clonality was highly associated with recipient CMV seropositivity and CMV reactivation, and diversity in PTCy patients was similar to diversity in CNI/methotrexate controls.

The sequenced sample was naive CD8+ T cells sorted from PBMCs. The chain links TRBV4-2 with TRBJ2-7; TRBD1 is perhaps the D gene, given 6 matching bases. This clonotype originated in a young man in good health and a related stem cell transplant donor. This receptor has the CDR3 CASSQDLDSYEQYF. The DNA sequence is given as TGTGCCAGCAGCCAAGATTTGGACAGCTACGAGCAGTACTTC.